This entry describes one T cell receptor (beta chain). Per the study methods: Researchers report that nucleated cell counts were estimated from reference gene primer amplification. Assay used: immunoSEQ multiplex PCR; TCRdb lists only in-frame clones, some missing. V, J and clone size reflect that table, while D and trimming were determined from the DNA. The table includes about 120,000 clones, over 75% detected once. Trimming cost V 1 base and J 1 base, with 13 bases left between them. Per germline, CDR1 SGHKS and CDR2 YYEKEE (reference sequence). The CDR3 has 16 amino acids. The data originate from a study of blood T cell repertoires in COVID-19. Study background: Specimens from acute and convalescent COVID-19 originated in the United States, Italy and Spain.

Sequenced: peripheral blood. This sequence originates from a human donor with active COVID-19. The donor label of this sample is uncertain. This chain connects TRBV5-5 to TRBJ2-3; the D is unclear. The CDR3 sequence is CASSLSPSSRTDTQYF. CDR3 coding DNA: TGTGCCAGCAGCTTGTCCCCTAGTTCCCGCACAGATACGCAGTATTTT.